This note documents a single T cell receptor (beta chain) sequence. PCR used 60 Vbeta primers and 13 Jbeta primers. Data came from immunoSEQ multiplex PCR; TCRdb stores just in-frame clones and leaves some out. The sample includes 90,000 or so clones, roughly 82% of them seen just once. V lost 6 bases and J 4 bases, leaving 10 bases between the germline ends. Germline assignment: CDR1 SEHNR and CDR2 FQNEAQ (reference sequence). There are 13 residues in the CDR3. The sample originates from a study of cytomegalovirus exposure and HLA in healthy donors. Sequencing used PBMCs. This TCR was sampled from a man aged 30 to 45 in good health and CMV-seropositive. The V and J genes are TRBV7-9 and TRBJ1-3; D is unclear. CDR3 in DNA: TGTGCCAGCAGGGAGGCCGGCGGAAACACCATATATTTT. This encodes CASREAGGNTIYF.